One TCR beta chain is described in this entry. Its target is unknown. The germline gene is not matched at one end of the junction; a read error may be the cause. Within the sample, other DNA sequences also encode this same CDR3. Genomic DNA belonging to each subset was distributed in equal measure over several immunoSEQ plates. TCRdb keeps only in-frame clones here, not all; method: immunoSEQ multiplex PCR. The sample records some 740,000 clones, about 92% being singletons. Terminally differentiated effector memory CD45RA+ cells were excluded by CCR7 positive selection of CD45RO-negative cells. This sample is part of a study of shared clonotypes between healthy human individuals. The overall study: CD4 naive and memory got three plates each, CD8 naive two, CD8 memory one. General study points: It was the non-shared clonotypes that had lower generation probabilities than clonotypes shared by all four donors.

The CDR3 runs to 15 residues. CDR1 and CDR2 from the germline V gene are MNHEY and SMNVEV (reference sequence). The rearrangement links TRBV27 to TRBJ2-7, with TRBD2 matching over 8 bases. The sequence came from a man aged 25-45 years in good health. Material: naive CD8+ T cells sorted from blood. The CDR3 spells CASSLFGGRSYEQYF. CDR3 DNA sequence: TGTGCCAGCAGCTTATTCGGCGGGAGGTCCTACGAGCAGTACTTC.